The 32 T cell receptor beta chains presented below share a single source sample, sequenced in a study of early T cells in non-severe SARS-CoV-2 infection. TCRdb reanalysed the 5' RACE reads using MiXCR and keeps one entry per CDR3 protein. This sample has about 80,000 distinct CDR3 sequences, with about 12% found just once. Sequences were obtained from whole blood. These receptors were obtained from an adult who was a healthcare worker with PCR-confirmed SARS-CoV-2 infection or an uninfected control (not recorded which).

The chain uses TRBV25-1 and TRBJ2-5; no clear D. Germline CDR1 reads MGHDK; CDR2 reads SYGVNS. The V end lost 6 bases, the J end lost 0 bases, and 2 bases lay between the germline ends. This CDR3 region has 11 residues. The CDR3 coding sequence is TGTGCCAGCAGGCACCAAGAGACCCAGTACTTC. As protein: CASRHQETQYF.

This clonotype was counted many times. The rearrangement joins TRBV7-6 to TRBJ2-1, with 13 bases aligning to TRBD2. V gave up 4 bases and J gave up 4 bases; unmatched junction bases: 16. CDR1 is SGHVS and CDR2 is FNYEAQ in the germline V gene. CDR3 size: 20 residues. CDR3 amino acids: CASSSSGTSGTTVRYNEQFF. CDR3 nucleotides: TGTGCCAGCAGCTCCTCAGGGACTAGCGGGACTACTGTTAGGTACAATGAGCAGTTCTTC. Full variable domain (remainder filled in from reference TRBV7-6 and TRBJ2-1): GAGVSQSPRYKVTKRGQDVALRCDPISGHVSLYWYRQALGQGPEFLTYFNYEAQQDKSGLPNDRFSAERPEGSISTLTIQRTEQRDSAMYRCASSSSGTSGTTVRYNEQFFGPGTRLTVL.

This clonotype came up a few times. This sequence joins TRBV27 and TRBJ1-6; D may be TRBD1 (5 bases). CDR1 and CDR2 from the germline V gene are MNHEY and SMNVEV (reference sequence). There are 12 residues in the CDR3. V was pared by 6 bases and J by 9 bases, with 9 bases between. CDR3 amino acids: CASRQGSSPLHF. The CDR3 DNA sequence: TGTGCCAGCAGGCAGGGAAGTTCACCCCTCCACTTT.

This clonotype was observed at least ten times. The chain links TRBV11-2 to TRBJ2-1; a weak D match, TRBD2 (6 bases). CDR1 is SGHAT, CDR2 FQNNGV, per germline. The CDR3 runs 13 residues. V was pared by 5 bases and J by 9 bases, with 14 bases between. The CDR3 nucleotides read TGTGCCAGCAGCCCTAGCGTTAGAGGTGAGCAGTTCTTC. Its translation: CASSPSVRGEQFF. Based on the CDR3 plus reference TRBV11-2 and TRBJ2-1, the full variable domain is EAGVAQSPRYKIIEKRQSVAFWCNPISGHATLYWYQQILGQGPKLLIQFQNNGVVDDSQLPKDRFSAERLKGVDSTLKIQPAKLEDSAVYLCASSPSVRGEQFFGPGTRLTVL.

This clonotype was observed a handful of times. J is TRBJ2-5 and V is TRBV27; tentative D call: TRBD2 (5 bases). Germline V gives CDR1 MNHEY, CDR2 SMNVEV (reference sequence). The CDR3 length is 14 residues. The ends were cut back, 7 bases at V and 5 bases at J, with 17 bases in the middle. CDR3 residues: CASIQRNTGETQYF. DNA of the CDR3: TGTGCCAGCATACAACGCAACACGGGGGAGACCCAGTACTTC.

This chain connects TRBV6-2 or TRBV6-3 to TRBJ2-7, with 12 bases lining up with TRBD2. The V segment lost 6 bases and the J segment 9 bases; nucleotides outside the gene matches: 15. This CDR3 is 16 amino acids long. Germline V gene sequence: CDR1 MNHEY, CDR2 SVGEGT. Here the CDR3 reads CASSPWGLAGPGGQYF. CDR3 DNA: TGTGCCAGCAGCCCATGGGGACTAGCGGGCCCTGGTGGGCAGTACTTC.

The V call is TRBV19, the J call TRBJ1-2, with TRBD1 matching over 7 bases. The CDR3 consists of 14 residues. Germline V gene lookup returns CDR1 LNHDA and CDR2 SQIVND (reference sequence). V lost 6 bases, J lost 2 bases, and 6 bases stayed unmatched. The DNA for the CDR3 is TGTGCCAGTAGACAGGGGACGGGCAACTATGGCTACACCTTC. Protein sequence: CASRQGTGNYGYTF.

This clonotype was detected ten times or more. The V gene is TRBV14, the J gene TRBJ1-1; no clear D. Between the trimmed V and J ends, which lost 3 bases and 0 bases, there was a span of 5 bases. The CDR3 is 13 amino acids. Per germline, CDR1 SGHDN and CDR2 FVKESK. CDR3 protein: CASSHGMNTEAFF. DNA of the CDR3: TGTGCCAGCAGCCACGGGATGAACACTGAAGCTTTCTTT.

This clonotype was observed at least ten times. This chain connects TRBV11-3 to TRBJ2-2; D uncertain. The CDR3 contains 13 residues. V lost 6 bases to trimming and J lost 4 bases, with 9 bases between them. Per germline, CDR1 SGHNT and CDR2 YENEEA. This CDR3 is CASSHIFTGELFF. The CDR3 DNA sequence: TGTGCCAGCAGTCACATTTTCACCGGGGAGCTGTTTTTT.

This clonotype has a count of ten or more. The V and J genes are TRBV5-5 and TRBJ1-5; TRBD1 is a possible D gene (5 bases). CDR3 size: 15 residues. V dropped 4 bases and J dropped 3 bases, with 14 bases sitting between them. CDR1 is SGHKS, CDR2 YYEKEE, per germline (reference sequence). The CDR3: CASSRRGETNQPQHF. CDR3 DNA sequence: TGTGCCAGCAGCCGACGAGGGGAAACCAATCAGCCCCAGCATTTT.

This clonotype was detected ten times or more. The V and J genes are TRBV10-3 and TRBJ1-1; D is perhaps TRBD1 (5 bases). The CDR3 runs 14 residues. Germline CDR1 and CDR2: ENHRY and SYGVKD. The V gene lost 7 bases and the J gene lost 2 bases, with 14 bases spanning the gap. CDR3 region: CAIIPSGGNTEAFF. DNA for the CDR3: TGTGCCATCATTCCTTCCGGGGGAAACACTGAAGCTTTCTTT.

This clonotype was counted many times. The chain recombines TRBV3-1 with TRBJ2-5; 10 nucleotides align to TRBD2. CDR3 size: 16 residues. The ends lost 4 bases at V and 4 bases at J; junction bases unmatched: 9. Per germline, CDR1 LGHDT and CDR2 YNNKEL (reference sequence). The CDR3 reads CASSLRTSGTGETQYF. The CDR3 DNA reads TGTGCCAGCAGCCTTCGGACTAGCGGAACGGGAGAGACCCAGTACTTC.

Concerning this clonotype: A read error is possible here, since a much larger clone lies one base away. The chain recombines TRBV12-3 or TRBV12-4 with TRBJ1-1, with 7 bases fitting TRBD1. The trim removed 5 bases at V and 1 base at J, leaving 7 bases unmatched. The CDR3 is made up of 15 amino acids. The CDR3 DNA reads as TGTGCCAGCAGTACCCTCAGGGGGAGGAACACTGAAGCTTTCTTT. Encoded protein: CASSTLRGRNTEAFF.

This clonotype was counted a few times. The rearrangement links TRBV6-2 or TRBV6-3 to TRBJ2-7; D is possibly TRBD2 (8 bases). This CDR3 has 15 amino acids. With 5 bases removed from V and 2 bases from J, the gap between germline ends came to 16 bases. Germline-derived CDR1 and CDR2 are MNHEY and SVGEGT. The CDR3 nucleotides read TGTGCCAGCAGTCTATCGGGAGGGGGCCCCTACGAGCAGTACTTC. Residues: CASSLSGGGPYEQYF.

The V and J genes are TRBV6-5 and TRBJ1-5; 10 bases align to TRBD1. The CDR3 runs 14 residues. Unmatched junction bases numbered 6, after V lost 6 bases and J lost 7 bases. The germline V gene encodes CDR1 MNHEY and CDR2 SVGAGI. Here the CDR3 reads CASRQTGGGQPQHF. CDR3 in DNA: TGTGCCAGCAGGCAGACAGGGGGCGGGCAGCCCCAGCATTTT.

The genes are TRBV28 and TRBJ2-1, with 8 bases aligning to TRBD1. This CDR3 has 15 residues. Germline CDR1 is MDHEN and CDR2 is SYDVKM. J lost 0 bases, V lost 6 bases, and 4 bases had no gene match. The CDR3 DNA is TGTGCCAGCAGGTGGACAGGGAGCTCCTACAATGAGCAGTTCTTC. It codes for CASRWTGSSYNEQFF.

There are a few counts of this clonotype. The chain recombines TRBV3-1 with TRBJ2-3; TRBD2 agrees at 11 bases. V trimming: 6 bases; J trimming: 3 bases; junction bases outside the gene matches: 5. CDR1 is LGHDT and CDR2 is YNNKEL in the germline V gene (reference sequence). The CDR3 has 15 residues. For the CDR3, the DNA is TGTGCCAGCAGTCGACTAGCGGGGAGGACAGATACGCAGTATTTT. Translation: CASSRLAGRTDTQYF.

A few counts support this clonotype. This rearrangement joins TRBV6-5 to TRBJ1-4; D might be TRBD1 (5 bases). Per germline, CDR1 MNHEY and CDR2 SVGAGI. The CDR3 loop spans 15 amino acids. V lost 4 bases and J 0 bases, leaving 9 bases between the germline ends. The CDR3 DNA follows: TGTGCCAGCAGTTCCTCAGGGTCAACTAATGAAAAACTGTTTTTT. This sequence encodes CASSSSGSTNEKLFF.

This chain connects TRBV9 to TRBJ1-1, with unresolved D. Trimming cost V 0 bases and J 4 bases, with 7 bases left between them. The CDR3 is 13 amino acids. Germline assignment: CDR1 SGDLS and CDR2 YYNGEE. CDR3 sequence (DNA): TGTGCCAGCAGCGTAGCATTGGCCACTGAAGCTTTCTTT. Its protein product is CASSVALATEAFF.

This clonotype was recorded a few times. This chain uses TRBV6-5 with TRBJ1-6; no clear D. Trimming cost V 5 bases and J 2 bases, with 10 bases left between them. This CDR3 is built from 15 residues. From germline, CDR1 is MNHEY and CDR2 SVGAGI. The CDR3, as DNA: TGTGCCAGCAGTGCGACCGGGCCCTATAATTCACCCCTCCACTTT. Translation gives CASSATGPYNSPLHF.

The CDR3 nucleotides read TGCAGCGTTGAAAGCAGGGCTGCTTTCTTT. Protein: CSVESRAAFF. The V and J genes are TRBV29-1 and TRBJ1-1; possibly TRBD1 for D (5 bases). V lost 2 bases to trimming and J lost 11 bases, with 9 bases between them. Germline values: CDR1 SQVTM, CDR2 ANQGSEA. This CDR3 comprises 10 residues.

This clonotype showed up just a few times. The J gene is TRBJ2-1, the V gene TRBV4-1; D perhaps matches TRBD2 (6 bases). The CDR3 is made up of 15 amino acids. V was shortened by 1 base and J by 9 bases, with 16 bases between the two germline ends. Germline CDR1 MGHRA, CDR2 YSYEKL. The CDR3 bases are TGCGCCAGCAGCCAAGTCGGGGGAGATAATCGTGAGCAGTTCTTC. Protein: CASSQVGGDNREQFF.

This clonotype was detected many times. The rearrangement links TRBV27 to TRBJ2-3; weak D call: TRBD2 (5 bases). The V gene lost 4 bases and the J gene lost 9 bases, with 11 bases spanning the gap. CDR1 MNHEY and CDR2 SMNVEV come from the germline V gene (reference sequence). The CDR3 length is 12 residues. CDR3 coding DNA: TGTGCCAGCAGTTCAGGAGGTACGACGCAGTATTTT. This gives the protein CASSSGGTTQYF.

The V and J genes are TRBV7-6 and TRBJ2-5; TRBD1 matches 7 bases. J gave up 2 bases and V 5 bases, and 14 bases lay outside the gene matches. From germline, CDR1 is SGHVS and CDR2 FNYEAQ. The CDR3 spans 17 residues. The CDR3 here is CASSQEGAAAAQETQYF. CDR3 bases: TGTGCCAGCAGCCAAGAGGGGGCGGCAGCGGCACAAGAGACCCAGTACTTC.

The rearrangement links TRBV29-1 to TRBJ1-1, with TRBD1 identical over 7 bases. Trimming removed 6 bases from V and 0 bases from J; junction bases left unmatched: 7. Germline V gene sequence: CDR1 SQVTM, CDR2 ANQGSEA. The CDR3 covers 14 residues. The CDR3 protein is CSVVRRGVNTEAFF. The CDR3 DNA reads TGCAGCGTCGTCCGCAGGGGGGTGAACACTGAAGCTTTCTTT.

This clonotype was picked up many times. This chain connects TRBV2 to TRBJ1-4, with D unresolved. V lost 7 bases and J 3 bases, leaving 9 bases between the germline ends. CDR1 and CDR2 from the germline V gene are SNHLY and FYNNEI. This CDR3 has 13 residues. CDR3 sequence (DNA): TGTGCCAGCAATGGGGTAGCTAATGAAAAACTGTTTTTT. It codes for CASNGVANEKLFF.

In nucleotides, the CDR3 is TGCAGCGCACCGGGACAGGGCGCAGATACGCAGTATTTT. Translating it yields CSAPGQGADTQYF. The chain recombines TRBV29-1 with TRBJ2-3, with 9 bases that match TRBD1. The CDR3 totals 13 residues. V shed 7 bases and J 4 bases; nucleotides not matched to a gene: 6. The germline CDR1 and CDR2 sequences are SQVTM and ANQGSEA.

This clonotype has more than one count but fewer than ten. The chain is built from TRBV7-9 and TRBJ2-3; TRBD2 might be the D (6 bases). V dropped 0 bases and J dropped 3 bases, with 7 bases sitting between them. The V gene's germline CDR1 is SEHNR and CDR2 FQNEAQ (reference sequence). The length of the CDR3 is 14 residues. CDR3 protein: CASSLAEGTDTQYF. The CDR3 bases are TGTGCCAGCAGCTTAGCGGAGGGGACAGATACGCAGTATTTT. The full variable domain, its missing parts supplied by reference TRBV7-9 and TRBJ2-3, is DTGVSQNPRHKITKRGQNVTFRCDPISEHNRLYWYRQTLGQGPEFLTYFQNEAQLEKSRLLSDRFSAERPKGSFSTLEIQRTEQGDSAMYLCASSLAEGTDTQYFGPGTRLTVL.

This chain's CDR3 is CASSLGEGQGPNSPLHF. The CDR3 nucleotides read TGTGCCAGCAGTTTAGGGGAGGGGCAGGGTCCCAATTCACCCCTCCACTTT. The chain recombines TRBV27 with TRBJ1-6; D might be TRBD1 (5 bases). Germline values: CDR1 MNHEY, CDR2 SMNVEV (reference sequence). The CDR3 sequence is 17 residues long. Trimming left V 2 bases short and J 7 bases short, with 18 bases between.

The chain links TRBV7-6 to TRBJ1-1, with D unresolved. Trimming removed 0 bases from V and 1 base from J, with 9 bases in between. CDR1 is SGHVS and CDR2 is FNYEAQ in the germline V gene. The CDR3 has 15 residues. DNA for the CDR3: TGTGCCAGCAGCTTAGCGAGTCGAGGGAACACTGAAGCTTTCTTT. It specifies CASSLASRGNTEAFF.

This clonotype was found a few times. This chain uses TRBV18 with TRBJ1-1, with TRBD1 matching over 10 bases. The CDR3 spans 12 residues. Trimming removed 7 bases from V and 7 bases from J; junction bases left unmatched: 3. The V gene's germline CDR1 is KGHSH and CDR2 LQKENI. CDR3 sequence (DNA): TGTGCCAGCTACCGGACAGGGGGTGAAGCTTTCTTT. It is translated as CASYRTGGEAFF.

This clonotype occurred many times. The V call is TRBV24-1, the J call TRBJ2-1, with 11 bases matching TRBD2. V dropped 3 bases and J dropped 4; count of bases not matched to a gene: 4. The CDR3 loop spans 16 amino acids. The V gene's germline CDR1 is KGHDR and CDR2 SFDVKD. This CDR3 is CATSDNSGGEYNEQFF. CDR3 DNA sequence: TGTGCCACCAGTGATAATAGCGGGGGGGAATACAATGAGCAGTTCTTC.